The 28 T cell receptor beta chains in this list originate from one sample, sequenced in a study of cytomegalovirus exposure and HLA in healthy donors. Primers for the PCR totalled 60 Vbeta and 13 Jbeta. Some clones are missing from TCRdb's copy, which holds only in-frame ones; the method was immunoSEQ multiplex PCR. The sample comprises 100,000 to 150,000 clones, about 73% of which are singletons, and roughly 3% rests with the top ten. The sample consisted of PBMCs. The receptor set was obtained from a human donor in good health.

This clone was seen only a few times. The chain couples TRBV27 to TRBJ2-7; 9 bases align to TRBD1. Germline values: CDR1 MNHEY, CDR2 SMNVEV (reference sequence). The CDR3 runs 14 residues. With 5 bases clipped from V and 7 bases from J, the junction kept 9 bases outside the gene matches. The CDR3 region has the DNA TGTGCCAGCAGTGCGACAGGGGGACGGGGTGAGCAGTACTTC. Its translation is CASSATGGRGEQYF.

This chain's CDR3 is CASSDSGTDYEQYF. The CDR3 coding sequence is TGTGCCAGCAGTGATTCCGGGACAGACTACGAGCAGTACTTC. The chain employs TRBV25-1 and TRBJ2-7, with 7 bases fitting TRBD1. Per the germline V gene, CDR1 is MGHDK and CDR2 is SYGVNS. The CDR3 sequence is 14 residues long. The J segment lost 3 bases and the V segment lost 3 bases, leaving 5 bases of the junction unmatched.

The V and J genes are TRBV4-1 and TRBJ2-7; 10 bases fit TRBD2. The CDR3 runs 14 residues. V shed 8 bases, J shed 2 bases, and the junction held 6 bases outside the gene matches. Germline values: CDR1 MGHRA, CDR2 YSYEKL. CDR3 in amino acids: CASDSGRSPYEQYF. Here the CDR3 DNA reads TGCGCCAGCGATAGCGGGAGGTCTCCCTACGAGCAGTACTTC.

This chain connects TRBV7-2 to TRBJ1-3; D remains unclear. Germline loops: CDR1 SGHTA, CDR2 FQGNSA. V was pared by 5 bases and J by 4 bases, with 12 bases between. The CDR3 loop spans 14 amino acids. The CDR3 DNA reads as TGTGCCAGCAGCGCCATGCCGGTCGGAAACACCATATATTTT. It translates to CASSAMPVGNTIYF.

The CDR3 region is CSAKTGVKLFF. CDR3 DNA sequence: TGCAGTGCTAAGACAGGGGTGAAACTGTTTTTT. This chain joins TRBV20-1 and TRBJ1-4; 8 nucleotides line up with TRBD1. The CDR3 is 11 residues long. After removal of 4 bases from V and 11 bases from J, the junction contained 3 bases not matched to a gene. Germline V gives CDR1 DFQATT, CDR2 SNEGSKA (reference sequence).

The gene calls are TRBV7-6 and TRBJ2-1; weak D call: TRBD2 (7 bases). This CDR3 is 15 amino acids long. In germline, CDR1 is SGHVS, CDR2 FNYEAQ. Trimming took off 5 bases at V and 12 bases at J, with 23 bases between the two ends. The CDR3 DNA reads as TGTGCCAGCAGCCACCGGGGGGCGGGGGTGGTGGGGCAGTTCTTC. This codes for CASSHRGAGVVGQFF.

V gene TRBV6-6 combines with J gene TRBJ1-6, with 8 nucleotides matching TRBD1. V trimming: 2 bases; J trimming: 9 bases; junction bases outside the gene matches: 3. The CDR3 totals 14 residues. Germline V gene lookup returns CDR1 MNHNY and CDR2 SVGAGI (reference sequence). The DNA of the CDR3 is TGTGCCAGCAGTTACGGCCAGGGGGCTTCACCCCTCCACTTT. Translating gives CASSYGQGASPLHF.

The genes are TRBV5-5 and TRBJ1-5, with unresolved D. Germline lookup yields CDR1 SGHKS and CDR2 YYEKEE (reference sequence). Between the trimmed V and J ends, which lost 0 bases and 4 bases, there was a span of 11 bases. The CDR3 runs 15 residues. Written as DNA, the CDR3 is TGTGCCAGCAGCTTGGTTCCGGGAACAAATCAGCCCCAGCATTTT. It encodes CASSLVPGTNQPQHF.

This clone is a singleton in its sample. The J gene is TRBJ1-6, the V gene TRBV6-5; D remains ambiguous. V was clipped by 6 bases and J by 11 bases, with 11 bases between them. The CDR3 consists of 12 residues. Germline CDR1 and CDR2: MNHEY and SVGAGI. CDR3 in amino acids: CASRALVAPLHF. The DNA of the CDR3 is TGTGCCAGCAGGGCCCTTGTGGCACCCCTCCACTTT.

The rearrangement joins TRBV30 to TRBJ1-5; D might be TRBD1 (6 bases). There are 15 residues in the CDR3. The germline V and J ends were trimmed by 0 bases and 2 bases, with 11 bases remaining between them. Per germline, CDR1 GTSNPN and CDR2 SVGIG (reference sequence). DNA of the CDR3: TGTGCCTGGAGTGTCGGGGGGCGCGGCAATCAGCCCCAGCATTTT. Amino acids: CAWSVGGRGNQPQHF.

The V gene is TRBV30, the J gene TRBJ2-7; 9 bases are a match to TRBD1. The CDR3 is 14 residues long. The germline V gene has CDR1 GTSNPN and CDR2 SVGIG (reference sequence). Unmatched junction bases numbered 5, after V lost 2 bases and J lost 3 bases. The CDR3 bases are TGTGCCTGGAGTAGTCTGGACAGGGGCTACGAGCAGTACTTC. Its protein product is CAWSSLDRGYEQYF.

The chain carries TRBV27 and TRBJ2-3; tentatively, D is TRBD2 (6 bases). Germline loops: CDR1 MNHEY, CDR2 SMNVEV (reference sequence). V lost 3 bases to trimming and J lost 0 bases, with 10 bases between them. The CDR3 totals 15 residues. CDR3 region: CASSLVGLSTDTQYF. Written as DNA, the CDR3 is TGTGCCAGCAGTTTGGTTGGACTAAGCACAGATACGCAGTATTTT.

The chain carries TRBV28 and TRBJ1-2; D gene ambiguous. The germline V gene has CDR1 MDHEN and CDR2 SYDVKM. V shed 5 bases and J shed 6 bases, with 7 bases lying between them. The CDR3 runs to 11 residues. The CDR3 region has the DNA TGTGCCAGCAGTCCGCGGGATGGCTACACCTTC. This translates into CASSPRDGYTF.

This clone was observed a handful of times. The V call is TRBV9, the J call TRBJ2-2, with 7 bases lining up with TRBD1. The CDR3 is made up of 18 amino acids. The germline V gene has CDR1 SGDLS and CDR2 YYNGEE. Losses at the gene ends were 0 bases for V and 3 bases for J; bases not matched to a gene: 11. The chain's CDR3 is CASSVAIGKGAHTGELFF. The CDR3 region has the DNA TGTGCCAGCAGCGTAGCTATAGGAAAGGGGGCGCACACCGGGGAGCTGTTTTTT. The whole variable domain, filled in from reference TRBV9 and TRBJ2-2, reads DSGVTQTPKHLITATGQRVTLRCSPRSGDLSVYWYQQSLDQGLQFLIQYYNGEERAKGNILERFSAQQFPDLHSELNLSSLELGDSALYFCASSVAIGKGAHTGELFFGEGSRLTVL.

On this clone itself: A junction end diverges from the germline sequence, so it may reflect a read error. Other DNA sequences in this sample translate to the same CDR3. V usage is TRBV15 and J usage is TRBJ2-5, with 8 bases aligning to TRBD2. The CDR3 has 14 residues. Germline CDR1 reads LNHNV; CDR2 reads YYDKDF (reference sequence). CDR3 coding DNA: TGCGCCACCAGCAGCGGGGGTTTGGAAGAGACCCAGTACTTC. Translated: CATSSGGLEETQYF.

The chain has TRBV7-9 and TRBJ2-2, with 8 bases that match TRBD1. With V trimmed by 5 bases and J by 6 bases, 8 bases remained unmatched. Germline-derived CDR1 and CDR2 are SEHNR and FQNEAQ (reference sequence). The CDR3 has 15 amino acids. This chain's CDR3 is CASSRQTGQAGELFF. In DNA form, the CDR3 reads TGTGCCAGCAGCCGCCAGACGGGACAGGCCGGGGAGCTGTTTTTT.

V usage is TRBV5-4 and J usage is TRBJ2-7, with 8 positions matching TRBD1. The CDR3 is 14 residues long. V shed 3 bases and J 2 bases; nucleotides not matched to a gene: 4. Germline CDR1 is SGHNT and CDR2 is YYREEE (reference sequence). The CDR3 loop reads CASSWDRTPYEQYF. The CDR3 region has the DNA TGTGCCAGCAGCTGGGACAGGACTCCCTACGAGCAGTACTTC.

The chain combines TRBV9 with TRBJ1-4, with 9 bases lining up with TRBD1. The germline V gene encodes CDR1 SGDLS and CDR2 YYNGEE. J gave up 7 bases and V 3 bases, and 7 bases lay outside the gene matches. The CDR3 has 15 amino acids. The CDR3 protein is CASSGTGGLGEKLFF. CDR3 DNA: TGTGCCAGCAGCGGAACAGGGGGCTTAGGTGAAAAACTGTTTTTT.

The rearrangement joins TRBV6-5 to TRBJ1-1; weak D call: TRBD1 (5 bases). The CDR3 has 13 amino acids. V lost 7 bases, J lost 7 bases, and 16 bases lay in between. CDR1 and CDR2 (germline): MNHEY, SVGAGI. The CDR3 DNA reads as TGTGCCAGCAACAGTCCCAACGGGGGTGAAGCTTTCTTT. Its protein is CASNSPNGGEAFF.

This chain links TRBV7-2 with TRBJ2-3, with TRBD2 matching 7 bases. Per the germline V gene, CDR1 is SGHTA and CDR2 is FQGNSA. The V segment lost 7 bases and the J segment 8 bases; nucleotides outside the gene matches: 12. The CDR3 sequence is 14 residues long. CDR3 in amino acids: CASTIGGGVGTQYF. The CDR3 DNA follows: TGTGCCAGCACCATTGGGGGGGGTGTGGGTACGCAGTATTTT.

The V gene is TRBV9, the J gene TRBJ2-2; 14 positions agree with TRBD2. This CDR3 comprises 14 residues. Germline V gene sequence: CDR1 SGDLS, CDR2 YYNGEE. V lost 5 bases and J lost 9; bases outside the gene matches: 3. In DNA form, the CDR3 reads TGTGCCAGCAGTGGACTAGCGGGAGGTCGGGAGCTGTTTTTT. Translating gives CASSGLAGGRELFF.

The table lists this clone with a count of one. V and J are TRBV30 and TRBJ1-6, with 8 nucleotides matching TRBD1. Trimming removed 5 bases from V and 7 bases from J; junction bases left unmatched: 4. The CDR3 has 13 residues. Germline values: CDR1 GTSNPN, CDR2 SVGIG (reference sequence). Here the CDR3 DNA reads TGTGCCTGGGAAACAGGGGGAAATTCACCCCTCCACTTT. This gives the protein CAWETGGNSPLHF. Supplemented by reference TRBV30 and TRBJ1-6, the full variable domain reads SQTIHQWPATLVQPVGSPLSLECTVEGTSNPNLYWYRQAAGRGLQLLFYSVGIGQISSEVPQNLSASRPQDRQFILSSKKLLLSDSGFYLCAWETGGNSPLHFGNGTRLTVT.

The CDR3 sequence is CASSARQVNTEAFF. The CDR3 coding sequence is TGCGCCAGCAGCGCCCGACAGGTGAACACTGAAGCTTTCTTT. This chain links TRBV5-1 with TRBJ1-1; tentatively, D is TRBD1 (6 bases). The germline gives CDR1 SGHRS, CDR2 YFSETQ. The CDR3 consists of 14 residues. V was pared by 4 bases and J by 0 bases, with 10 bases between.

This chain uses TRBV30 with TRBJ1-1, with D tentatively TRBD1 (5 bases). CDR3 length equals 14 residues. V lost 3 bases and J 1 base, leaving 12 bases between the germline ends. CDR1 is GTSNPN and CDR2 is SVGIG in the germline V gene (reference sequence). This CDR3 reads CAWRTRQRNTEAFF. The CDR3 region has the DNA TGTGCCTGGAGAACCCGACAGAGGAACACTGAAGCTTTCTTT.

The CDR3 bases are TGTGCCAGCAGTTTAAAGTCCCGGGTGGCCACTGAAGCTTTCTTT. It specifies CASSLKSRVATEAFF. The V gene is TRBV27, the J gene TRBJ1-1; D remains ambiguous. The V gene lost 2 bases and the J gene lost 4 bases, with 14 bases spanning the gap. From germline, CDR1 is MNHEY and CDR2 SMNVEV (reference sequence). This CDR3 has 15 amino acids.

The V gene is TRBV10-1, the J gene TRBJ2-7; tentatively, D is TRBD2 (5 bases). The CDR3 sequence is 15 residues long. Per germline, CDR1 WNHNN and CDR2 SYGVQD (reference sequence). V shed 1 base and J shed 0 bases, with 10 bases lying between them. The CDR3 protein is CASSEWRGSSYEQYF. Here the CDR3 DNA reads TGCGCCAGCAGTGAGTGGCGAGGGAGCTCCTACGAGCAGTACTTC.

The rearrangement uses TRBV4-3 and TRBJ1-2; 9 nucleotides line up with TRBD1. CDR1 is LGHNA and CDR2 is YSLEER in the germline V gene. Unmatched junction bases numbered 5, after V lost 4 bases and J lost 5 bases. CDR3 size: 14 residues. CDR3 nucleotides: TGCGCCAGCAGCCGGCTTGGGACAGGGTATGGCTACACCTTC. It yields the protein CASSRLGTGYGYTF.

This chain connects TRBV9 to TRBJ2-2; 10 bases fit TRBD2. The CDR3 totals 17 residues. V dropped 3 bases and J dropped 6; count of bases not matched to a gene: 11. Per germline, CDR1 SGDLS and CDR2 YYNGEE. The CDR3 nucleotides are TGTGCCAGCAGCGACCAAACTAGCGGGGCAAAACCCGGGGAGCTGTTTTTT. This encodes CASSDQTSGAKPGELFF. The whole variable domain, filled in from reference TRBV9 and TRBJ2-2, reads DSGVTQTPKHLITATGQRVTLRCSPRSGDLSVYWYQQSLDQGLQFLIQYYNGEERAKGNILERFSAQQFPDLHSELNLSSLELGDSALYFCASSDQTSGAKPGELFFGEGSRLTVL.